This T cell receptor beta chain was sequenced for a study of blood T cell repertoires in COVID-19. Study-wide context: There were acute and convalescent COVID-19 samples, and they came from the United States, Italy and Spain. From T cells, B-cell-depleted T cells, or PBMCs came the material, which was cDNA or gDNA.

The CDR3 length is 11 residues. Germline CDR1 and CDR2: LNHNV and YYDKDF (reference sequence). Trimming cost V 10 bases and J 4 bases, with 11 bases left between them. Per the original data handling: It was from reference gene primer amplification that nucleated cell counts were estimated. TCRdb's copy holds only in-frame clones and misses some; the assay was immunoSEQ multiplex PCR. The DNA was the basis for D and trimming; V, J and clone size are from that table. Of approximately 170,000 clones listed, over 80% are singletons. Seattle enrolled patients during active infection and tracked them longitudinally. This clone was recorded once.

The sequence came from an older woman with COVID-19, enrolled during active disease. Specimen: peripheral blood. V gene TRBV15 combines with J gene TRBJ2-7, with D possibly matching TRBD1 (6 bases). Here the CDR3 DNA reads TGTGCCATCGGAAGGGGGTACGAGCAGTACTTC. It translates to CAIGRGYEQYF.